This T cell receptor (beta chain) emerged from a study of blood T cell repertoires in COVID-19. Profiled with immunoSEQ multiplex PCR; TCRdb holds only in-frame clones, not every one. The repertoire has some 230,000 clones, around 83% of them found once; the top ten carry about 1.3%. This sequence originates from a woman aged 35 to 49 with acute COVID-19. Material for sequencing was PBMCs or T cells enriched from blood (not recorded which).

The CDR3 DNA reads TGTGCCAGCAGTTTACAGGGACAGGGGCCCTACGAGCAGTACTTC. It specifies CASSLQGQGPYEQYF. The chain carries TRBV27 and TRBJ2-7, with 10 bases identical to TRBD1. Germline CDR1 and CDR2: MNHEY and SMNVEV (reference sequence). The CDR3 covers 15 residues. Losses at the gene ends were 2 bases for V and 2 bases for J; bases not matched to a gene: 3.